These T cell receptor beta chains were read from a single sample in a study of T cells in Graves' hyperthyroidism and ophthalmopathy. One entry per CDR3 protein results from TCRdb running MiXCR on the multiplex PCR reads. The sample holds roughly 640,000 distinct CDR3 sequences; approximately 15% are singletons and the top ten take roughly 3.3%. The material sequenced was blood. These receptor sequences come from a woman aged 40 to 50 with Graves' ophthalmopathy. CDR3s include the opening cysteine and the closing phenylalanine or tryptophan. D genes are given only for firm matches. A row's size may be missing; if present it is once, few, many or a size class.

clone_size	cdr3_length	d_call	v_call	j_call	cdr3_nt	cdr3_aa
many	13	.	TRBV20-1	TRBJ2-3	TGCAGTGCGGCAGATCCTAGCACAGATACGCAGTATTTT	CSAADPSTDTQYF
many	14	.	TRBV24-1	TRBJ2-1	TGTGCCACCAAAACGGACAGCGAGAACAATGAGCAGTTCTTC	CATKTDSENNEQFF
.	14	.	TRBV7-9	TRBJ1-1	TGTGCCAGCAGCTTAGGGTCTAAAGCAGAACAAGCTTTCTTT	CASSLGSKAEQAFF
.	18	.	TRBV6-1	TRBJ2-7	TGTGCCAGCAGTGAAGTCCCCCTCCAGACCGGGTCTATGGACGAGCAGTACTTC	CASSEVPLQTGSMDEQYF
.	13	TRBD1	TRBV6-1	TRBJ1-1	TGTGCCAGCAGCCCGACAGGGGAGGGGAGAGCTTTCTTT	CASSPTGEGRAFF
many	14	.	TRBV27	TRBJ2-1	TGTGCCAGCAGTTTAGCCCCTGGGTGGCTTGAGCAGTTCTTC	CASSLAPGWLEQFF
many	11	.	TRBV20-1	TRBJ2-7	TGCAGTGCTCCCCTCTTCCAGGAGCAGTACTTC	CSAPLFQEQYF
.	18	.	TRBV5-4	TRBJ2-6	TGTGCCAGCAGCTCCCGGGACTTCCAACTCTCTGGGGCCAACGTCCTGACTTTC	CASSSRDFQLSGANVLTF
many	13	.	TRBV20-1	TRBJ2-3	TGCGGCACCGAGGGGGAAAGCACAGATACGCAGTATTTT	CGTEGESTDTQYF
.	14	.	TRBV5-1	TRBJ2-5	TGCGCCAGCAGCTACGGATCTTTGCAAGAGACCCAGTACTTC	CASSYGSLQETQYF
many	16	TRBD1	TRBV2	TRBJ2-1	TGTGCCAGCAGTGAAGGGACAGGGGGCTTCTACAATGAGCAGTTCTTC	CASSEGTGGFYNEQFF
.	15	.	TRBV20-1	TRBJ1-4	TGCAGTGCTAGAGATCCGACGACAGATAATGAAAAACTGTTTTTT	CSARDPTTDNEKLFF
few	15	TRBD2	TRBV20-1	TRBJ2-5	TGCAGTGCTAGAGATCTCACGGGAGGCATAGAGACCCAGTACTTC	CSARDLTGGIETQYF
many	15	.	TRBV28	TRBJ1-4	TGTGCCAGCAGTCAGAGCAGGCCGCGATGGGAAAAACTGTTTTTT	CASSQSRPRWEKLFF
many	14	.	TRBV3-1	TRBJ2-1	TGTGCCAGCAGCCAAGACAGGGGTGGGGATGAGCAGTTCTTC	CASSQDRGGDEQFF
many	18	.	TRBV7-2	TRBJ2-3	TGTGCCAGCAGCTCCCTGGCGGGAGAGGGGCAGGGGGAGGATACGCAGTATTTT	CASSSLAGEGQGEDTQYF
many	15	TRBD2	TRBV30	TRBJ2-1	TGTGCCTGGAGTCTGACTAGCTCACCCTCCAATGAGCAGTTCTTC	CAWSLTSSPSNEQFF
many	15	.	TRBV7-3	TRBJ2-3	TGTGCCAGCAGCTTAATGGGAGGGGGGGCCGGAACGCAGTATTTT	CASSLMGGGAGTQYF
many	14	.	TRBV7-9	TRBJ2-7	TGTGCCAGCAGCCTACGGACTGCACCGAACGAGCAGTACTTC	CASSLRTAPNEQYF
.	15	TRBD2	TRBV9	TRBJ2-3	TGTGCCAGCAGCGTCTGGGCTAGCGGGGCAACTACGCAGTATTTT	CASSVWASGATTQYF
many	15	TRBD2	TRBV28	TRBJ2-2	TGTGCCAGCACACGAGCGGGGCGGCAAACCGGGGAGCTGTTTTTT	CASTRAGRQTGELFF
few	14	.	TRBV6-1	TRBJ2-7	TGTGCCAGCGAGTCAGGGTATAATTCCTACGAGCAGTACTTC	CASESGYNSYEQYF
many	14	TRBD1	TRBV11-2	TRBJ2-7	TGTGCCAGCAGCTCCGGGACAGGCCTCTTGGAGCAGTACTTC	CASSSGTGLLEQYF
few	14	.	TRBV4-1	TRBJ1-1	TGCGCCAGCAGCCAAGCGGGGGGGGATACTGAAGCTTTCTTT	CASSQAGGDTEAFF
.	12	TRBD1	TRBV20-1	TRBJ1-5	TGCAGTGCTGGACAGGGAGGTCAGCCCCAGCATTTT	CSAGQGGQPQHF
many	13	.	TRBV20-1	TRBJ1-3	TGCAGTGCCTCCGCGCCTGGGGGAAACACCATATATTTT	CSASAPGGNTIYF
few	14	TRBD2	TRBV20-1	TRBJ2-2	TGCAGTGCTAGACTAGCGGGGGTTGTTGGGGAGCTGTTTTTT	CSARLAGVVGELFF
.	12	.	TRBV30	TRBJ1-1	TGTGCCTGGAGCAGCGCAAGAACTAGAGCTTTCTTT	CAWSSARTRAFF
many	13	.	TRBV18	TRBJ2-5	TGTGCCAGCTCACCAGGACTCCAAGAGACCCAGTACTTC	CASSPGLQETQYF
.	14	TRBD2	TRBV15	TRBJ2-1	TGTGCCACCAGCACCGGACTAGCGGCGGGGGAGCAGTTCTTC	CATSTGLAAGEQFF
few	16	.	TRBV4-1	TRBJ1-5	TGCGCCAGCAGCCGCGTCCTGACCTATAGCAATCAGCCCCAGCATTTT	CASSRVLTYSNQPQHF
.	11	.	TRBV6-1	TRBJ1-1	TGTGCTGCAGAGACGGGGGTTTCAGCTTTCTTT	CAAETGVSAFF
many	18	.	TRBV7-2	TRBJ2-2	TGTGCCAGCAGCCCTCAAAAAGGTGGCGGGACCTACACCGGGGAGCTGTTTTTT	CASSPQKGGGTYTGELFF